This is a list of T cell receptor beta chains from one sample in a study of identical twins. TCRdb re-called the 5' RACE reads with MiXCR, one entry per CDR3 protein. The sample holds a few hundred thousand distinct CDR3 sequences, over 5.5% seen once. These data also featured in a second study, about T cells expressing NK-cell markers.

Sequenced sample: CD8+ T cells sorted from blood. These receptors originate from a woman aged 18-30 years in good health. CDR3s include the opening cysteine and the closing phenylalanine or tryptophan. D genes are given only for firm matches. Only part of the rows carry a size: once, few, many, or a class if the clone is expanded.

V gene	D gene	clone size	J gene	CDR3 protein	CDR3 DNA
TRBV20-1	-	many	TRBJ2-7	CSATGPSSEQYF	TGCAGTGCTACCGGACCGTCCAGCGAGCAGTACTTC
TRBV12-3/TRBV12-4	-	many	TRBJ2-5	CASRPDSAQETQYF	TGTGCCAGCAGGCCTGACAGCGCCCAAGAGACCCAGTACTTC
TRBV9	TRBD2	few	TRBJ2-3	CASSVAGLAGITDTQYF	TGTGCCAGCAGCGTAGCTGGACTAGCGGGAATTACAGATACGCAGTATTTT
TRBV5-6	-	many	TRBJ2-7	CASSLTGVAYEQYF	TGTGCCAGCAGCTTGACGGGGGTAGCGTACGAGCAGTACTTC
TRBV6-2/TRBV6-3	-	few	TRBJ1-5	CASSSGDSNQPQHF	TGTGCCAGCAGTTCGGGGGATAGCAATCAGCCCCAGCATTTT
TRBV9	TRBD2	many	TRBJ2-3	CASSPSGGVTDTQYF	TGTGCCAGCAGCCCTAGCGGGGGGGTTACAGATACGCAGTATTTT
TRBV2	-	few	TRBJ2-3	CASSEGALGGDTQYF	TGTGCCAGCAGTGAAGGAGCGCTGGGAGGAGATACGCAGTATTTT
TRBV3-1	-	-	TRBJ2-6	CACSRTGESTGANVLTF	TGTGCCTGCAGCAGGACGGGAGAGTCCACTGGGGCCAACGTCCTGACTTTC
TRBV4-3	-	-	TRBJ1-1	CASSQGFGNTEAFF	TGCGCCAGCAGCCAAGGGTTTGGAAACACTGAAGCTTTCTTT
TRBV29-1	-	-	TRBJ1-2	CSVEGGGDYGYTF	TGCAGCGTTGAGGGAGGAGGTGACTATGGCTACACCTTC
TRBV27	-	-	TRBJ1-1	CASSPVREGDTEAFF	TGTGCCAGCAGTCCAGTGAGGGAGGGGGACACTGAAGCTTTCTTT
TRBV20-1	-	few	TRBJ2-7	CSARDSYEQYF	TGCAGTGCTAGAGATTCCTACGAGCAGTACTTC
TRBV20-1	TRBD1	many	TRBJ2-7	CSARDPGGYEQYF	TGCAGTGCTAGAGATCCAGGGGGCTACGAGCAGTACTTC
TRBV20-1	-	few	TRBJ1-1	CSTFRTETEAFF	TGCAGTACATTTAGAACTGAAACTGAAGCTTTCTTT
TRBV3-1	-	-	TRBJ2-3	CASSQEGGRDTQYF	TGTGCCAGCAGCCAGGAGGGGGGTAGAGATACGCAGTATTTT
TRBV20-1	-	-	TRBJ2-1	CSASGGDFTYNEQFF	TGCAGTGCTAGCGGCGGAGATTTCACTTACAATGAGCAGTTCTTC
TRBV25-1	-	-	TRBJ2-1	CASSDPTGGDNEQFF	TGTGCCAGCAGTGATCCGACGGGCGGAGACAATGAGCAGTTCTTC
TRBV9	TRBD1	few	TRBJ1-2	CASSVGTGGHYGYTF	TGTGCCAGCAGCGTAGGGACAGGGGGGCACTATGGCTACACCTTC
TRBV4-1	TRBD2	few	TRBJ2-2	CASSQDGGLAGLGELFF	TGCGCCAGCAGCCAAGATGGGGGACTAGCGGGCCTCGGGGAGCTGTTTTTT
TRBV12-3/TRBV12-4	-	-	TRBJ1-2	CASSGARRDYGYTF	TGTGCCAGCAGTGGGGCTCGTAGGGACTATGGCTACACCTTC
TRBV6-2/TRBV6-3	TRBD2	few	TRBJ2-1	CASSYLSGLESYNEQFF	TGTGCCAGCAGTTATCTCTCCGGACTAGAATCCTACAATGAGCAGTTCTTC
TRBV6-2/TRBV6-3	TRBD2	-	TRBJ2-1	CASSLTTSGRGNEQFF	TGTGCCAGCAGTTTGACGACTAGCGGGAGGGGGAATGAGCAGTTCTTC
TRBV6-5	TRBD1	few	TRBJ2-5	CASSNRGGETQYF	TGTGCCAGCAGTAACAGGGGTGGGGAGACCCAGTACTTC
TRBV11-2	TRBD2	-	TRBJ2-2	CASSVLAGGELFF	TGTGCCAGCAGCGTACTAGCGGGCGGGGAGCTGTTTTTT
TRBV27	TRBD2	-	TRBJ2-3	CASSFGAGVTDTQYF	TGTGCCAGCAGTTTCGGAGCGGGGGTCACAGATACGCAGTATTTT
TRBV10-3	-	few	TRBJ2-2	CAISVLAKGDTGELFF	TGTGCCATCAGTGTTCTAGCGAAGGGTGACACCGGGGAGCTGTTTTTT
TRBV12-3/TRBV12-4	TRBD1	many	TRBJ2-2	CASSHPRQGPGELFF	TGTGCCAGCAGTCACCCGCGACAGGGACCCGGGGAGCTGTTTTTT
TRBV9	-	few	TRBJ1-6	CASSVGDSYSSPLHF	TGTGCCAGCAGCGTAGGGGACTCATACTCCTCACCCCTCCACTTT
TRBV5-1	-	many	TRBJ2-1	CASSLGSPHNEQFF	TGCGCCAGCAGCTTAGGTAGTCCCCACAATGAGCAGTTCTTC
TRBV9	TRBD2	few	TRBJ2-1	CASSVVPKAGGDNEQFF	TGTGCCAGCAGCGTAGTCCCTAAAGCGGGAGGGGACAATGAGCAGTTCTTC
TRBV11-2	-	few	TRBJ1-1	CASSPGNEAFF	TGTGCCAGCAGCCCCGGCAATGAAGCTTTCTTT